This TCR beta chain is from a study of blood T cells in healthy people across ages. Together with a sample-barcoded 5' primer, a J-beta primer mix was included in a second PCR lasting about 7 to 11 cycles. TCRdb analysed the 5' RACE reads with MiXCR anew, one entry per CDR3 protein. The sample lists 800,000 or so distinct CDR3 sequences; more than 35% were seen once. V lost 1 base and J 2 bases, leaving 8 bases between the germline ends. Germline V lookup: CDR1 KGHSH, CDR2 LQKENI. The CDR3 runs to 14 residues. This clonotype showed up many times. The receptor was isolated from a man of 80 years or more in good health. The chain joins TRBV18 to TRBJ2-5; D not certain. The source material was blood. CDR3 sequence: CASSPRSSQETQYF. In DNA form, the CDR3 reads TGTGCCAGCTCACCACGATCCTCGCAAGAGACCCAGTACTTC.